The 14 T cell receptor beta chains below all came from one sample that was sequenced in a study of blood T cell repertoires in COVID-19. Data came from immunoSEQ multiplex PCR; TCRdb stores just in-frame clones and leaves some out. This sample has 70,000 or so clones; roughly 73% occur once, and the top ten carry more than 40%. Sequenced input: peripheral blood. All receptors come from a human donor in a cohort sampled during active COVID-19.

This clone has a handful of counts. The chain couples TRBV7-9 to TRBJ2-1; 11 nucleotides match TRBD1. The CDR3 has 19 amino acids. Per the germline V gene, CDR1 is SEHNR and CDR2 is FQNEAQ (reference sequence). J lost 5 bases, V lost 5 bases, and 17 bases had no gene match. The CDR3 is CASSPGQGALKFEDNEQFF. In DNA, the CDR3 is TGTGCCAGCAGCCCAGGACAGGGGGCGCTTAAGTTTGAAGACAATGAGCAGTTCTTC.

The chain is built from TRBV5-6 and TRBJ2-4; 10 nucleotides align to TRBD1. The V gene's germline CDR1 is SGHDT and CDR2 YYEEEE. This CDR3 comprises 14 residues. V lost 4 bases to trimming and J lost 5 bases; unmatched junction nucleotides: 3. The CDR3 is CASSTGTGENIQYF. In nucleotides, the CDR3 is TGTGCCAGCAGCACAGGGACAGGGGAAAACATTCAGTACTTC.

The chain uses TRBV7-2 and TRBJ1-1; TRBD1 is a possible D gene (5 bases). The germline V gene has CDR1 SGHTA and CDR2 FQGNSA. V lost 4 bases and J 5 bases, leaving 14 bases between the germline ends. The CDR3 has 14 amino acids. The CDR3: CASSSQVGGTEAFF. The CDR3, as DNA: TGTGCCAGCAGCTCTCAGGTGGGGGGAACTGAAGCTTTCTTT.

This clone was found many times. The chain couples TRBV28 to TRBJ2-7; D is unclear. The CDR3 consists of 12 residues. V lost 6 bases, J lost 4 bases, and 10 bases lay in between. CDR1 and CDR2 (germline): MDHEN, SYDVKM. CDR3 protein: CASSLSRYEQYF. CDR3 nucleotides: TGTGCCAGCAGCCTATCGAGGTACGAGCAGTACTTC.

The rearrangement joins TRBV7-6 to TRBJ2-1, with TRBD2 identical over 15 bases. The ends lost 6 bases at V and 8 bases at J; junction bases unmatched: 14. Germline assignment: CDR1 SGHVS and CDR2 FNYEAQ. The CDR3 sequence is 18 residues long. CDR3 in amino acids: CASSRGLAGGSDIYEQFF. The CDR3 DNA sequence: TGTGCCAGCAGTCGGGGACTAGCGGGGGGTAGTGACATCTATGAGCAGTTCTTC.

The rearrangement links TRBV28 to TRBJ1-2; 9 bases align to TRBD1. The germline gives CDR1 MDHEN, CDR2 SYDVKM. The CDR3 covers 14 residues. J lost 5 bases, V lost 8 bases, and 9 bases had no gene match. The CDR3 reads CASFTGDRDYGYTF. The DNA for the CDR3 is TGTGCCAGCTTTACAGGGGACAGGGATTATGGCTACACCTTC.

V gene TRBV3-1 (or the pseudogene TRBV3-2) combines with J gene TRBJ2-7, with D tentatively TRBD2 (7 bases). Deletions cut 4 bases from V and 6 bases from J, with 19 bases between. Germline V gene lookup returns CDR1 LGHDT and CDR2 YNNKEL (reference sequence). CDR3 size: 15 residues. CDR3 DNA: TGTGCCAGCAGCCGCTGGGGGCCCAGGGAGGGCGAGCAGTACTTC. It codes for CASSRWGPREGEQYF.

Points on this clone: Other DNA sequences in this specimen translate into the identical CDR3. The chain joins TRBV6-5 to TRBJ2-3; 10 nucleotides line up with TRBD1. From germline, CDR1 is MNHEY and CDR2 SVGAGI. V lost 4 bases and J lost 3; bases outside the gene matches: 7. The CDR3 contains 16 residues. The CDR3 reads CASSSTGGAYTDTQYF. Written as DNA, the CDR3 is TGTGCCAGCAGTTCGACAGGGGGCGCCTATACAGATACGCAGTATTTT.

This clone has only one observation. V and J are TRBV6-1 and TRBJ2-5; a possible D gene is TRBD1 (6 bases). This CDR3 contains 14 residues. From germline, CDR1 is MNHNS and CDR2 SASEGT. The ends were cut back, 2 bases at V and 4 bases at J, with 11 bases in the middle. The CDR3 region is CASSEWGQGETQYF. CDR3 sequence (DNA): TGTGCCAGCAGTGAATGGGGGCAGGGAGAGACCCAGTACTTC.

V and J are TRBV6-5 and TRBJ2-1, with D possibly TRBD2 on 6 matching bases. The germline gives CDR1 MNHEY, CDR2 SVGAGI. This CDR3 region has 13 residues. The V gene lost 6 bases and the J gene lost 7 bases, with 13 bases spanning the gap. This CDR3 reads CASSRPGTNEQFF. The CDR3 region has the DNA TGTGCCAGCAGCCGTCCCGGGACTAATGAGCAGTTCTTC.

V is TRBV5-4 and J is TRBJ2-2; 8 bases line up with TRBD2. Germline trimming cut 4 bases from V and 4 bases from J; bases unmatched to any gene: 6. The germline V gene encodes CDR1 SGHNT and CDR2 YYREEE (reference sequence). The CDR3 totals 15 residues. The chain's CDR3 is CASSHGGELTGELFF. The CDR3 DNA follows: TGTGCCAGCAGCCACGGGGGGGAACTCACCGGGGAGCTGTTTTTT. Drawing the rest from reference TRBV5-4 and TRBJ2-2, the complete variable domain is ETGVTQSPTHLIKTRGQQVTLRCSSQSGHNTVSWYQQALGQGPQFIFQYYREEENGRGNFPPRFSGLQFPNYSSELNVNALELDDSALYLCASSHGGELTGELFFGEGSRLTVL.

CDR3 amino acids: CASSPWHRGNQPQHF. In nucleotides, the CDR3 is TGTGCCAGCAGCCCGTGGCACAGGGGCAATCAGCCCCAGCATTTT. The chain joins TRBV7-2 to TRBJ1-5; a weak D match, TRBD1 (6 bases). The CDR3 totals 15 residues. Trimming shortened V by 5 bases and J by 2 bases, and 13 bases separated the two germline ends. Germline-derived CDR1 and CDR2 are SGHTA and FQGNSA.

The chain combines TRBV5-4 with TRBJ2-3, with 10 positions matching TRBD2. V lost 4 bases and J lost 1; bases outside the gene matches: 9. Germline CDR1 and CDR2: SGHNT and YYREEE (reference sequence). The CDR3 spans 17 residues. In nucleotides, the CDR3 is TGTGCCAGCAGCCCAGGATGGACTAGCGGAGGCACAGATACGCAGTATTTT. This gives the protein CASSPGWTSGGTDTQYF.

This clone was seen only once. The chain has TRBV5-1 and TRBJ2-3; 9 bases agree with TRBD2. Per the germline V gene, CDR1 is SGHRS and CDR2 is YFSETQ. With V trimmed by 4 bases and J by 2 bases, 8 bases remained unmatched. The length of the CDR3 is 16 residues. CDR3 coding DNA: TGCGCCAGCAGCCTGAGCGGGGGGTCCTCCACAGATACGCAGTATTTT. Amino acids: CASSLSGGSSTDTQYF.